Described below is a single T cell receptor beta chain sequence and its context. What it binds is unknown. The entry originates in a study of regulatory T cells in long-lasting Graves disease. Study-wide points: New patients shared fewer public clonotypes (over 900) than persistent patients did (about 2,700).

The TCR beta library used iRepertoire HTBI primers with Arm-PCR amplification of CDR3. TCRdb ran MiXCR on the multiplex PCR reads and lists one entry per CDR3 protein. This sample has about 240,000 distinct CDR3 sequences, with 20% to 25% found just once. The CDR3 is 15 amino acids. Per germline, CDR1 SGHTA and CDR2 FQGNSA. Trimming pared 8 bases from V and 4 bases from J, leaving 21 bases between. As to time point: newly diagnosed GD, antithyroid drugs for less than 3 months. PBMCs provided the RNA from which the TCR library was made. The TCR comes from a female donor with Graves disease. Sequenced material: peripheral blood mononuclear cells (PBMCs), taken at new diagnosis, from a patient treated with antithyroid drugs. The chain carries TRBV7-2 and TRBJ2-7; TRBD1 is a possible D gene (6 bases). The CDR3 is CASGDLGGSAYEQYF. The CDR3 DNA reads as TGTGCCAGCGGAGACTTAGGGGGATCGGCATACGAGCAGTACTTC. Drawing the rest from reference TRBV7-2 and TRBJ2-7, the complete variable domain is GAGVSQSPSNKVTEKGKDVELRCDPISGHTALYWYRQSLGQGLEFLIYFQGNSAPDKSGLPSDRFSAERTGGSVSTLTIQRTQQEDSAVYLCASGDLGGSAYEQYFGPGTRLTVT.